The text below deals with one T cell receptor beta chain. Trimming took off 0 bases at V and 6 bases at J, with 7 bases between the two ends. There are 13 residues in the CDR3. The germline CDR1 and CDR2 sequences are SGHTS and YDEGEE. This entry comes from a study of blood T cell repertoires in COVID-19. Study context: The United States, Italy and Spain provided the acute and convalescent COVID-19 samples. The cDNA or gDNA used as material had been derived from T cells, B-cell-depleted T cells, or PBMCs.

This table comes from immunoSEQ multiplex PCR, and its TCRdb copy is limited to in-frame clones, with some not included. The sample consists of 150,000 to 200,000 clones, about 85% of them appearing once. The chain recombines TRBV5-8 with TRBJ2-1; D unclear. This sequence was found in a human donor with acute or convalescent COVID-19. The donor label of this sample is uncertain. Sequenced: peripheral blood. The CDR3 protein is CASSLVNSNEQFF. Here the CDR3 DNA reads TGTGCCAGCAGCTTGGTTAACAGCAATGAGCAGTTCTTC. Based on the CDR3 plus reference TRBV5-8 and TRBJ2-1, the full variable domain is EAGVTQSPTHLIKTRGQQATLRCSPISGHTSVYWYQQALGLGLQFLLWYDEGEERNRGNFPPRFSGRQFPNYSSELNVNALELEDSALYLCASSLVNSNEQFFGPGTRLTVL.